This T cell receptor beta chain was recovered during a study of shared clonotypes between healthy human individuals. In the naive CD8 group, cells lacked CD45RO and were positively selected for CCR7, so terminally differentiated effector memory CD45RA+ cells were left out. Deep-level running was used for the assay. Sequenced by immunoSEQ multiplex PCR; TCRdb stores in-frame clones only, minus some. The sample has about 600,000 clones; around 95% are singletons. The sequenced sample consisted of naive CD8+ T cells sorted from blood. The receptor comes from a woman younger than 45 in good health.

CDR3 nucleotides: TGTGCCAGCGCGGGGTGGGACAGGGGAGTTGAAAAACTGTTTTTT. This sequence encodes CASAGWDRGVEKLFF. The chain is built from TRBV28 and TRBJ1-4, with TRBD1 matching over 10 bases. Per germline, CDR1 MDHEN and CDR2 SYDVKM. The CDR3 contains 15 residues. The V and J ends lost 8 bases and 7 bases, in that order; junction bases with no gene match: 10.